This T cell receptor (beta chain) was recorded in a study of blood T cell repertoires in COVID-19. The wider study: From T cells, B-cell-depleted T cells, or PBMCs came the material, which was cDNA or gDNA.

Profiled with immunoSEQ multiplex PCR; TCRdb holds only in-frame clones, not every one. The data show under 95,000 clones, approximately 88% seen once. The CDR3 sequence is 13 residues long. From germline, CDR1 is SGHRS and CDR2 YFSETQ. The V end lost 1 base, the J end lost 6 bases, and 10 bases lay between the germline ends. The V and J genes are TRBV5-1 and TRBJ1-2, with D possibly matching TRBD1 (6 bases). Specimen: peripheral blood. This TCR came from a man aged 55-75 years with acute or convalescent COVID-19. CDR3 in amino acids: CASSLSRGDGYTF. The CDR3 DNA follows: TGCGCCAGCAGCTTGTCCAGGGGAGATGGCTACACCTTC.